Following are 25 T cell receptor beta chains from one sample sequenced in a study of T cells in localized non-small cell lung cancer (dated by TCRdb to about 2020). The library was produced with the immunoSEQ multiplex PCR assay. The table was pulled from immuneACCESS by TCRdb, which kept in-frame rearrangements only. Such tables lose some clones; where checked, under half of the loss comes from unresolved V genes, and the rest has no known cause. The sample table records thousands of clones; 25% to 30% of these occur just once. The top ten constitute 22% of the sample. Sequencing was performed on lung tumor tissue, taken before any cancer treatment. Receptors originate from a male donor at least 60 years old with stage II squamous cell lung carcinoma.

This chain uses TRBV11-1 with TRBJ1-4; D uncertain. The germline gives CDR1 SGHAT, CDR2 FQDESV (reference sequence). CDR3 length equals 14 residues. V was trimmed by 4 bases and J by 8 bases, leaving 14 bases between them. The CDR3 DNA sequence: TGTGCCAGCAGCTCGGGCGTCACGGGCGAAAAACTGTTTTTT. It specifies CASSSGVTGEKLFF.

There are a few counts of this clone. The chain is built from TRBV28 and TRBJ1-4; D may be TRBD1 (6 bases). The CDR3 runs to 16 residues. CDR1 MDHEN and CDR2 SYDVKM come from the germline V gene. V was clipped by 4 bases and J by 7 bases, with 19 bases between them. The CDR3 is CASSSWQGSNVEKLFF. CDR3 bases: TGTGCCAGCAGTTCGTGGCAGGGGAGTAATGTTGAAAAACTGTTTTTT. The whole variable domain, remainder taken from reference TRBV28 and TRBJ1-4, is DVKVTQSSRYLVKRTGEKVFLECVQDMDHENMFWYRQDPGLGLRLIYFSYDVKMKEKGDIPEGYSVSREKKERFSLILESASTNQTSMYLCASSSWQGSNVEKLFFGSGTQLSVL.

This clone occurred once. The CDR3 DNA reads as TGCGCCAGCAGCTTAGAGGGCCGGAGCATTTATACGCAGTATTTT. This encodes CASSLEGRSIYTQYF. V and J are TRBV5-1 and TRBJ2-3; tentatively, D is TRBD2 (5 bases). The germline CDR1 and CDR2 sequences are SGHRS and YFSETQ. V was cut by 2 bases and J by 7 bases, with 17 bases left in between. The CDR3 covers 15 residues.

This clone has only one observation. The chain links TRBV25-1 to TRBJ2-2; 7 bases agree with TRBD1. Germline CDR1 MGHDK, CDR2 SYGVNS. Trimming cost V 6 bases and J 7 bases; bases outside gene matches: 8. The CDR3 sequence is 14 residues long. The CDR3 region is CASSLQGDVGELFF. The DNA of the CDR3 is TGTGCCAGCAGCCTCCAGGGGGACGTCGGGGAGCTGTTTTTT.

The chain carries TRBV6-8 and TRBJ1-2; possibly TRBD1 for D (5 bases). This CDR3 is 15 amino acids long. Trimming took off 6 bases at V and 1 base at J, with 15 bases between the two ends. Germline V gene data show CDR1 as MNHGY and CDR2 as SAAAGT. The CDR3 nucleotides are TGTGCCAGCAGCCGGGGACGGGCCCATAACTATGGCTACACCTTC. Amino acid sequence: CASSRGRAHNYGYTF.

A note on this clone: The junction departs from the called germline gene at one end, perhaps through a read error. The rearrangement joins TRBV15 to TRBJ2-2; a possible D gene is TRBD1 (6 bases). The CDR3 runs to 15 residues. Germline assignment: CDR1 LNHNV and CDR2 YYDKDF (reference sequence). The DNA of the CDR3 is TGTGCCAGCAGCTCCTCGGGACAATCAATCGGGGAGCTGTTTTTT. Translation: CASSSSGQSIGELFF. Filled out from reference TRBV15 and TRBJ2-2, the complete variable domain reads DAMVIQNPRYQVTQFGKPVTLSCSQTLNHNVMYWYQQKSSQAPKLLFHYYDKDFNNEADTPDNFQSRRPNTSFCFLDIRSPGLGDTAMYLCASSSSGQSIGELFFGEGSRLTVL.

This chain links TRBV6-8 with TRBJ2-3; TRBD2 aligns across 8 bases. V shed 5 bases, J shed 12 bases, and the junction held 10 bases outside the gene matches. CDR3 size: 13 residues. Germline-derived CDR1 and CDR2 are MNHGY and SAAAGT. The CDR3 DNA follows: TGTGCCAGCAGTACCCCTGGGACTAGAGTTCAGTATTTT. Translated: CASSTPGTRVQYF.

Judged by abundance, this clone is large (0.1 to 1%). This chain joins TRBV19 and TRBJ2-7; 10 positions agree with TRBD1. The V segment lost 2 bases and the J segment 6 bases; nucleotides outside the gene matches: 4. The CDR3 contains 14 residues. The germline CDR1 and CDR2 sequences are LNHDA and SQIVND (reference sequence). This CDR3 is CASSIPGQGTEQYF. Written as DNA, the CDR3 is TGTGCCAGTAGTATACCGGGACAGGGGACCGAGCAGTACTTC.

The CDR3 region has the DNA TGTGCCAGTAGCACCGGGCCTCAAGAGACCCAGTACTTC. Its protein is CASSTGPQETQYF. This rearrangement joins TRBV19 to TRBJ2-5; D unclear. Trimming cost V 6 bases and J 2 bases, with 10 bases left between them. The CDR3 totals 13 residues. CDR1 and CDR2 from the germline V gene are LNHDA and SQIVND (reference sequence).

There are a few counts of this clone. The chain links TRBV7-7 to TRBJ2-5; the D gene is possibly TRBD2 (6 bases). This CDR3 is built from 15 residues. The germline V and J ends were trimmed by 5 bases and 5 bases, with 18 bases remaining between them. The germline CDR1 and CDR2 sequences are SSHAT and FNYEAQ (reference sequence). CDR3 sequence: CASSGAGTGVETQYF. CDR3 DNA: TGTGCCAGCAGCGGGGCCGGGACGGGGGTGGAGACCCAGTACTTC.

The V gene is TRBV4-1, the J gene TRBJ1-4, with D unresolved. V was clipped by 4 bases and J by 0 bases, with 15 bases between them. Germline V gene lookup returns CDR1 MGHRA and CDR2 YSYEKL. The CDR3 is 17 amino acids. CDR3 bases: TGCGCCAGCAGCCTTACATTTGGACTTTCAACTAATGAAAAACTGTTTTTT. Protein product: CASSLTFGLSTNEKLFF.

The genes are TRBV18 and TRBJ2-5; 7 bases match TRBD1. The CDR3 totals 15 residues. Unmatched junction bases numbered 6, after V lost 1 base and J lost 4 bases. Germline lookup yields CDR1 KGHSH and CDR2 LQKENI. Written as DNA, the CDR3 is TGTGCCAGCTCACCACGCGTAAGGGGGCGAGAGACCCAGTACTTC. Encoded protein: CASSPRVRGRETQYF.

This clone came up a few times. V is TRBV29-1 and J is TRBJ2-1, with D perhaps assigned TRBD1 or TRBD2 (5 bases each). The CDR3 sequence is 15 residues long. Germline V CDR1 and CDR2: SQVTM, ANQGSEA. Trimming removed 3 bases at V and 5 bases at J, with 17 bases between. CDR3 sequence reads: CSVDTWGPHNNEQFF. Written as DNA, the CDR3 is TGCAGCGTTGATACTTGGGGACCTCATAACAATGAGCAGTTCTTC.

Within the sample, this clone is medium-sized. The chain couples TRBV11-3 to TRBJ2-7, with 10 bases matching TRBD1. V trimming: 1 base; J trimming: 6 bases; junction bases outside the gene matches: 6. The CDR3 length is 15 residues. CDR1 and CDR2 from the germline V gene are SGHNT and YENEEA. The CDR3 here is CASSLGDRGRGEQYF. DNA for the CDR3: TGTGCCAGCAGCTTAGGTGACAGGGGGCGCGGCGAGCAGTACTTC.

This clone was recorded a few times. V and J are TRBV18 and TRBJ1-5; unclear D gene. This CDR3 is 13 amino acids long. V was shortened by 3 bases and J by 7 bases, with 10 bases between the two germline ends. Germline V gene lookup returns CDR1 KGHSH and CDR2 LQKENI. The CDR3 nucleotides are TGTGCCAGCTCACCCGAAGAGGGCCAGCCCCAGCATTTT. It is translated as CASSPEEGQPQHF.

The V call is TRBV30, the J call TRBJ1-2; D uncertain. Germline V gene sequence: CDR1 GTSNPN, CDR2 SVGIG (reference sequence). The V end was cut by 3 bases, the J end by 1 base, with 18 bases between. This CDR3 contains 16 residues. CDR3 DNA: TGTGCCTGGAGATCAGCCCCGGGTCGGAATAACTATGGCTACACCTTC. This codes for CAWRSAPGRNNYGYTF.

The chain combines TRBV5-1 with TRBJ2-1; 12 nucleotides align to TRBD2. V gave up 5 bases and J gave up 7 bases; unmatched junction bases: 4. Germline CDR1 SGHRS, CDR2 YFSETQ. This CDR3 has 14 residues. CDR3 sequence: CASSVTSGGNEQFF. CDR3 sequence (DNA): TGCGCCAGCAGTGTAACTAGCGGGGGGAATGAGCAGTTCTTC.

In this sample, this clone is large. This chain uses TRBV11-3 with TRBJ2-1; TRBD1 matches 9 bases. The CDR3 spans 17 residues. The germline gives CDR1 SGHNT, CDR2 YENEEA. V dropped 6 bases and J dropped 5; count of bases not matched to a gene: 14. CDR3 sequence (DNA): TGTGCCAGCAGTCTAGCTGACCGGGACAGGGCGAACAATGAGCAGTTCTTC. Its protein is CASSLADRDRANNEQFF.

This clone has just a few counts. The rearrangement links TRBV28 to TRBJ1-1, with 11 bases lining up with TRBD1. This CDR3 is 14 amino acids long. Unmatched junction bases numbered 5, after V lost 6 bases and J lost 5 bases. CDR1 and CDR2 (germline): MDHEN, SYDVKM. The CDR3 protein is CASRPGTGGTEAFF. Here the CDR3 DNA reads TGTGCCAGCAGACCCGGGACAGGGGGGACTGAAGCTTTCTTT. The full variable domain, with the rest looked up from reference TRBV28 and TRBJ1-1, is DVKVTQSSRYLVKRTGEKVFLECVQDMDHENMFWYRQDPGLGLRLIYFSYDVKMKEKGDIPEGYSVSREKKERFSLILESASTNQTSMYLCASRPGTGGTEAFFGQGTRLTVV.

CDR3 amino acids: CSVPRTGGSYNEQFF. CDR3 coding DNA: TGCAGCGTCCCCCGGACAGGGGGCTCCTACAATGAGCAGTTCTTC. This chain joins TRBV29-1 and TRBJ2-1, with 10 bases identical to TRBD1. Germline trimming cut 6 bases from V and 0 bases from J; bases unmatched to any gene: 5. Germline V CDR1 and CDR2: SQVTM, ANQGSEA. This CDR3 is 15 amino acids long.

The chain has TRBV18 and TRBJ1-1; D gene uncertain. CDR3 length: 17 amino acids. V lost 4 bases to trimming and J lost 0 bases, with 18 bases between them. Germline V gene lookup returns CDR1 KGHSH and CDR2 LQKENI. The CDR3 nucleotides are TGTGCCAGCTCACGGAGGGTTGGAGGAACTCTGAACACTGAAGCTTTCTTT. Its translation: CASSRRVGGTLNTEAFF.

This clone was observed a few times. The rearrangement joins TRBV19 to TRBJ1-5, with D perhaps TRBD1 (6 bases). Trimming removed 2 bases from V and 3 bases from J, with 11 bases in between. The CDR3 is 15 residues long. The germline gives CDR1 LNHDA, CDR2 SQIVND (reference sequence). This chain's CDR3 is CASSIRQVHNQPQHF. CDR3 in DNA: TGTGCCAGTAGTATACGACAGGTTCACAATCAGCCCCAGCATTTT.

This clone is deemed medium-sized (0.01 to 0.1%). This chain connects TRBV11-3 to TRBJ2-7, with D unresolved. V was clipped by 1 base and J by 2 bases, with 12 bases between them. Germline V gives CDR1 SGHNT, CDR2 YENEEA. The CDR3 loop spans 15 amino acids. CDR3 coding DNA: TGTGCCAGCAGCTTAGTCGCGGAGCTGCCCTACGAGCAGTACTTC. The encoded protein is CASSLVAELPYEQYF.

This clone was detected a few times. J is TRBJ2-5 and V is TRBV1; the table's TRBD2 call for D was not verified on the DNA. TRBV1 has pseudogene status. The CDR3 sequence is 16 residues long. The CDR3 region is CASSQTSGSMEETQYF. CDR3 DNA: TGCGCCAGCAGCCAAACTAGCGGGAGTATGGAAGAGACCCAGTACTTC.

CDR3 sequence: CASSLESTGVYSPLHF. The CDR3 nucleotides are TGTGCCAGCAGCTTAGAATCGACAGGGGTTTATTCACCCCTCCACTTT. V gene TRBV11-3 combines with J gene TRBJ1-6; the match to TRBD1 covers 8 bases. The CDR3 covers 16 residues. Germline values: CDR1 SGHNT, CDR2 YENEEA. J lost 8 bases, V lost 0 bases, and 6 bases had no gene match.